Below, 32 T cell receptor beta chains from the same sample are listed, as sequenced in a study of cytomegalovirus exposure and HLA in healthy donors listed by TCRdb under 2017. Receptor amplification or capture employed the immunoSEQ multiplex PCR assay. For the multiplex PCR, a mixture combining 60 forward primers for TCR Vbeta segments and 13 reverse primers for TCR Jbeta segments was used. The clones in this table, taken by TCRdb from immuneACCESS, are in-frame only. Not every clone is retained; where verified, under half of the shortfall comes from an unresolved V gene, and the cause of the rest is unknown. Within this sample are some 150,000 clones, with approximately 81% of them counted one time only. The top ten clonotypes cover roughly 2.3% of the sample. The sequencing input was PBMCs. These receptors all come from a woman younger than 30 in good health and CMV-seronegative.

This chain links TRBV5-1 with TRBJ2-7, with TRBD2 matching 13 bases. Germline V CDR1 and CDR2: SGHRS, YFSETQ. The CDR3 length is 17 residues. Losses at the gene ends were 3 bases for V and 2 bases for J; bases not matched to a gene: 8. The CDR3, as DNA: TGCGCCAGCAGCTCGCTCGGGACTAGCGGGGACCCCTACGAGCAGTACTTC. This sequence encodes CASSSLGTSGDPYEQYF.

The V gene is TRBV11-2, the J gene TRBJ2-1; 11 bases are shared with TRBD2. Germline CDR1 and CDR2: SGHAT and FQNNGV. V lost 5 bases and J lost 4; bases outside the gene matches: 10. This CDR3 has 17 amino acids. CDR3 DNA: TGTGCCAGCAGCCTCGTTAGCGGGAGGGGTCTTTACAATGAGCAGTTCTTC. Translating gives CASSLVSGRGLYNEQFF.

The chain couples TRBV9 to TRBJ2-7, with 8 bases aligning to TRBD2. Germline-derived CDR1 and CDR2 are SGDLS and YYNGEE. J gave up 1 base and V 0 bases, and 9 bases lay outside the gene matches. The CDR3 runs 17 residues. Here the CDR3 DNA reads TGTGCCAGCAGCGTAGGGAGCGGGGGACCCATTTCCTACGAGCAGTACTTC. Its protein is CASSVGSGGPISYEQYF.

The chain is built from TRBV27 and TRBJ2-7; 9 positions agree with TRBD1. Trimming took 6 bases from V and 4 from J; bases not matched to a gene: 4. Germline CDR1 is MNHEY and CDR2 is SMNVEV (reference sequence). This CDR3 has 13 residues. The CDR3 sequence is CASRRTGAYEQYF. The CDR3 bases are TGTGCCAGCAGGAGGACAGGGGCGTACGAGCAGTACTTC.

V and J are TRBV18 and TRBJ2-2; 10 bases fit TRBD1. Per the germline V gene, CDR1 is KGHSH and CDR2 is LQKENI. The CDR3 sequence is 15 residues long. Trimming took 4 bases from V and 4 from J; bases not matched to a gene: 3. Written as DNA, the CDR3 is TGTGCCAGCTCACTCCGGGACAGGGGCACCGGGGAGCTGTTTTTT. Protein sequence: CASSLRDRGTGELFF.

The genes are TRBV10-3 and TRBJ2-5; 10 nucleotides line up with TRBD1. The DNA end is more similar to TRBJ2-7, so the J call may be wrong. CDR1 and CDR2 (germline): ENHRY, SYGVKD. CDR3 length: 16 residues. The CDR3 here is CAIRGLGGQGSYEQYF. The CDR3 nucleotides are TGTGCCATCAGAGGACTTGGGGGACAGGGGTCCTACGAGCAGTACTTC.

This clone has only one observation. This sequence joins TRBV29-1 and TRBJ2-7, with 9 positions matching TRBD2. Per germline, CDR1 SQVTM and CDR2 ANQGSEA. The CDR3 is 18 amino acids. J gave up 2 bases and V 6 bases, and 20 bases lay outside the gene matches. CDR3 nucleotide sequence: TGCAGCGTCGCCGGACACTCTAAACTAGCGGGCCCGACCTACGAGCAGTACTTC. Translation gives CSVAGHSKLAGPTYEQYF.

This chain links TRBV4-1 with TRBJ1-1; tentative D call: TRBD1 (5 bases). V shed 0 bases and J shed 0 bases, with 11 bases lying between them. The CDR3 runs to 16 residues. CDR1 and CDR2 from the germline V gene are MGHRA and YSYEKL. This CDR3 is CASSQEGGAVNTEAFF. As DNA, the CDR3 is TGCGCCAGCAGCCAAGAAGGTGGGGCGGTGAACACTGAAGCTTTCTTT.

The chain employs TRBV7-2 and TRBJ2-2; 8 nucleotides align to TRBD2. The CDR3 contains 15 residues. Per the germline V gene, CDR1 is SGHTA and CDR2 is FQGNSA. V lost 1 base to trimming and J lost 6 bases; unmatched junction nucleotides: 4. CDR3 residues: CASSLGGGFPGELFF. CDR3 nucleotides: TGTGCCAGCAGCTTAGGCGGGGGGTTCCCCGGGGAGCTGTTTTTT. The whole variable domain, filled in from reference TRBV7-2 and TRBJ2-2, reads GAGVSQSPSNKVTEKGKDVELRCDPISGHTALYWYRQSLGQGLEFLIYFQGNSAPDKSGLPSDRFSAERTGGSVSTLTIQRTQQEDSAVYLCASSLGGGFPGELFFGEGSRLTVL.

The chain has TRBV29-1 and TRBJ2-3; 16 nucleotides match TRBD2. This CDR3 has 14 amino acids. Germline assignment: CDR1 SQVTM and CDR2 ANQGSEA. V dropped 6 bases and J dropped 11; count of bases not matched to a gene: 8. CDR3: CSVAGTSGGVEQYF. CDR3 nucleotide sequence: TGCAGCGTAGCTGGGACTAGCGGGGGGGTAGAGCAGTATTTT.

The chain employs TRBV2 and TRBJ1-2, with unresolved D. Germline V CDR1 and CDR2: SNHLY, FYNNEI. V was trimmed by 1 base and J by 4 bases, leaving 13 bases between them. The CDR3 consists of 15 residues. CDR3 loop: CASSEGSGSSYGYTF. CDR3 sequence (DNA): TGTGCCAGCAGTGAAGGTTCGGGGAGCTCCTATGGCTACACCTTC.

V gene TRBV15 combines with J gene TRBJ2-2; 13 bases match TRBD2. This CDR3 is built from 17 residues. The J segment lost 6 bases and the V segment lost 3 bases, leaving 7 bases of the junction unmatched. Germline V lookup: CDR1 LNHNV, CDR2 YYDKDF (reference sequence). The CDR3 nucleotides read TGTGCCACCAGCAGCCTACTAGCGGGAGGGCCTTCCGGGGAGCTGTTTTTT. Amino acid sequence: CATSSLLAGGPSGELFF.

The chain links TRBV10-1 to TRBJ2-2, with D perhaps TRBD1 (6 bases). This CDR3 region has 14 residues. CDR1 and CDR2 (germline): WNHNN, SYGVQD (reference sequence). Trimming stripped 6 bases from V and 0 bases from J, with 8 bases between. CDR3 bases: TGCGCCAGCAGCGACAGGACGAACACCGGGGAGCTGTTTTTT. It is translated as CASSDRTNTGELFF.

This chain joins TRBV27 and TRBJ2-7; 9 positions match TRBD1. Germline V gene sequence: CDR1 MNHEY, CDR2 SMNVEV (reference sequence). Unmatched junction bases numbered 4, after V lost 3 bases and J lost 7 bases. The CDR3 has 13 amino acids. The CDR3 bases are TGTGCCAGCAGTTTGGGGACAGGGTGGGAGCAGTACTTC. Its protein is CASSLGTGWEQYF.

Of note for this clone: The junction does not match germline at one end; this may be a read error. J is TRBJ2-1 and V is TRBV7-7, with 7 bases identical to TRBD2. Germline CDR1 is SSHAT and CDR2 is FNYEAQ (reference sequence). This CDR3 spans 19 amino acids. The CDR3, as DNA: TGTGCTAGCAGCTTAGGTCTACCCCTGGCGGGAGACTCCTACAATGAGCAGTTCTTC. Its translation: CASSLGLPLAGDSYNEQFF.

This chain connects TRBV5-6 to TRBJ1-2, with D perhaps TRBD1 (5 bases). The V gene's germline CDR1 is SGHDT and CDR2 YYEEEE. This CDR3 region has 13 residues. The V and J ends lost 0 bases and 4 bases respectively, with 7 bases between them. This CDR3 is CASSLVGVYGYTF. Here the CDR3 DNA reads TGTGCCAGCAGCTTGGTAGGGGTCTATGGCTACACCTTC.

CDR3 region: CASSPRTGYNSPLHF. In DNA, the CDR3 is TGTGCCAGCAGTCCTCGGACAGGTTACAATTCACCCCTCCACTTT. This rearrangement joins TRBV6-1 to TRBJ1-6; 7 bases match TRBD1. Germline V gene lookup returns CDR1 MNHNS and CDR2 SASEGT. V trimming: 5 bases; J trimming: 7 bases; junction bases outside the gene matches: 8. The CDR3 is 15 residues long.

V and J are TRBV2 and TRBJ2-7, with 8 bases matching TRBD1. The CDR3 covers 15 residues. V was clipped by 6 bases and J by 3 bases; unmatched bases: 10. Looked up from germline, CDR1 is SNHLY and CDR2 is FYNNEI. The CDR3 protein is CASRGGTGGIYEQYF. The CDR3 region has the DNA TGTGCCAGCAGAGGGGGGACAGGAGGGATCTACGAGCAGTACTTC.

This chain connects TRBV27 to TRBJ2-7; no firm D call. The CDR3 extends over 15 amino acids. The V gene's germline CDR1 is MNHEY and CDR2 SMNVEV (reference sequence). V lost 0 bases and J lost 2, with 11 bases in between. The CDR3: CASSLSGVGPYEQYF. The CDR3 bases are TGTGCCAGCAGTTTATCGGGTGTTGGGCCCTACGAGCAGTACTTC.

This clone has a count of ten or more. The gene calls are TRBV4-3 and TRBJ1-4; possibly TRBD1 for D (6 bases). Looked up from germline, CDR1 is LGHNA and CDR2 is YSLEER. Deletions cut 2 bases from V and 11 bases from J, with 12 bases between. This CDR3 has 13 residues. The CDR3 DNA reads TGCGCCAGCAGCCAACGAACAGGGTTGAAACTGTTTTTT. Amino acids: CASSQRTGLKLFF.

The J gene is TRBJ2-7, the V gene TRBV5-3; D perhaps matches TRBD1 (6 bases). TRBV5-3 is placed among ORFs of uncertain function. Trimming removed 4 bases at V and 4 bases at J, with 15 bases between. The CDR3 spans 14 residues. CDR3 bases: TGTGCCAGAAGCCCGGTTCAGGGGTGGTACGAGCAGTACTTC. This gives the protein CARSPVQGWYEQYF.

V and J are TRBV30 and TRBJ2-6; 10 nucleotides agree with TRBD1. The trim removed 0 bases at V and 3 bases at J, leaving 11 bases unmatched. The V gene's germline CDR1 is GTSNPN and CDR2 SVGIG (reference sequence). The CDR3 contains 19 residues. This chain's CDR3 is CAWSVLRGQGFFGANVLTF. CDR3 sequence (DNA): TGTGCCTGGAGTGTATTAAGGGGACAGGGGTTCTTTGGGGCCAACGTCCTGACTTTC.

This clone has a single count. The chain recombines TRBV11-2 with TRBJ2-5, with a weak D call TRBD1 (6 bases). CDR3 length equals 16 residues. Germline V gene sequence: CDR1 SGHAT, CDR2 FQNNGV. V was cut by 5 bases and J by 4 bases, with 20 bases left in between. The CDR3 DNA sequence: TGTGCCAGCAGCCGGCAGGGGACCGGGGCGCCAGAGACCCAGTACTTC. Amino acids: CASSRQGTGAPETQYF.

This clone was seen once. The V call is TRBV6-6, the J call TRBJ1-4; the match to TRBD1 covers 7 bases. Per the germline V gene, CDR1 is MNHNY and CDR2 is SVGAGI (reference sequence). V shed 6 bases and J 6 bases; nucleotides not matched to a gene: 7. The CDR3 runs 14 residues. CDR3: CASRSDRVHEKLFF. The CDR3 nucleotides are TGTGCCAGCAGATCAGACAGGGTTCATGAAAAACTGTTTTTT.

The J gene is TRBJ2-7, the V gene TRBV6-5; D is unclear. Trimming removed 6 bases at V and 3 bases at J, with 9 bases between. The CDR3 sequence is 12 residues long. The germline CDR1 and CDR2 sequences are MNHEY and SVGAGI. CDR3 region: CASSTLRYEQYF. The CDR3 DNA reads TGTGCCAGCAGCACTCTCCGCTACGAGCAGTACTTC.

The chain is built from TRBV2 and TRBJ2-2, with 7 bases that match TRBD1. The CDR3 spans 15 residues. CDR1 is SNHLY and CDR2 is FYNNEI in the germline V gene. With V trimmed by 7 bases and J by 1 base, 6 bases remained unmatched. CDR3 protein: CASKKGQQNTGELFF. CDR3 nucleotide sequence: TGTGCCAGCAAGAAGGGACAGCAGAACACCGGGGAGCTGTTTTTT. Full variable domain (rest looked up from reference TRBV2 and TRBJ2-2): EPEVTQTPSHQVTQMGQEVILRCVPISNHLYFYWYRQILGQKVEFLVSFYNNEISEKSEIFDDQFSVERPDGSNFTLKIRSTKLEDSAMYFCASKKGQQNTGELFFGEGSRLTVL.

The J gene is TRBJ2-7, the V gene TRBV10-3; 9 nucleotides agree with TRBD2. CDR3 length: 15 amino acids. Looked up from germline, CDR1 is ENHRY and CDR2 is SYGVKD. With 8 bases clipped from V and 0 bases from J, the junction kept 8 bases outside the gene matches. The CDR3: CAIGSPSGASYEQYF. For the CDR3, the DNA is TGTGCCATCGGTTCCCCTAGCGGGGCCTCCTACGAGCAGTACTTC.

This clone was seen a single time. The chain is built from TRBV27 and TRBJ1-1, with D perhaps matching TRBD1 (6 bases). V was pared by 4 bases and J by 8 bases, with 14 bases between. The CDR3 has 13 amino acids. In germline, CDR1 is MNHEY, CDR2 SMNVEV (reference sequence). The CDR3 sequence is CASSYLGGGEAFF. The CDR3 DNA reads as TGTGCCAGCAGTTACCTAGGGGGTGGCGAAGCTTTCTTT.

V gene TRBV11-3 combines with J gene TRBJ2-2; weak D call: TRBD2 (7 bases). CDR1 is SGHNT, CDR2 YENEEA, per germline. Trimming removed 5 bases at V and 6 bases at J, with 16 bases between. This CDR3 has 15 residues. The CDR3 nucleotides read TGTGCCAGCAGCGAGGGGGGGGCGCGCCCCGGGGAGCTGTTTTTT. Protein: CASSEGGARPGELFF.

The gene calls are TRBV7-2 and TRBJ1-2, with D possibly matching TRBD1 (5 bases). CDR3 length: 13 amino acids. V was cut by 3 bases and J by 5 bases, with 10 bases left in between. Germline-derived CDR1 and CDR2 are SGHTA and FQGNSA. The CDR3 sequence is CASSFNRQYGYTF. In nucleotides, the CDR3 is TGTGCCAGCAGCTTTAACAGGCAATATGGCTACACCTTC.

This CDR3 is CASSSGTTGETQYF. DNA for the CDR3: TGTGCCAGCAGCTCCGGGACAACCGGCGAGACCCAGTACTTC. The J gene is TRBJ2-5, the V gene TRBV5-4, with TRBD1 as a possible D gene (6 bases). The V gene lost 3 bases and the J gene lost 5 bases, with 14 bases spanning the gap. This CDR3 spans 14 amino acids. The germline gives CDR1 SGHNT, CDR2 YYREEE (reference sequence).

The chain has TRBV6-1 and TRBJ1-1; 7 nucleotides match TRBD1. With V trimmed by 2 bases and J by 7 bases, 10 bases remained unmatched. Germline CDR1 MNHNS, CDR2 SASEGT. The CDR3 loop spans 15 amino acids. This CDR3 is CASSETGAARSEAFF. The CDR3 nucleotides are TGTGCCAGCAGTGAAACAGGGGCGGCGAGGAGTGAAGCTTTCTTT.